This entry lists 24 T cell receptor beta chains sequenced from one sample in a study of blood T cells in healthy people across ages. Combining a sample-barcoded 5' primer with a J-beta primer mix, a second PCR ran for 7 to 11 cycles. TCRdb reprocessed the 5' RACE reads via MiXCR and lists one record per CDR3 protein. The sample lists over 300,000 distinct CDR3 sequences, roughly half occurring once. Material: blood. These receptors were obtained from a man in his 60s in good health.

This clonotype was recorded at least ten times. The chain carries TRBV4-1 and TRBJ2-3; D gene unclear. The CDR3 is 16 residues long. The ends were cut back, 3 bases at V and 5 bases at J, with 18 bases in the middle. CDR1 and CDR2 (germline): MGHRA, YSYEKL. CDR3 residues: CASSHPDHSELDTQYF. CDR3 DNA sequence: TGCGCCAGCAGCCATCCCGACCACTCTGAGCTAGATACGCAGTATTTT.

CDR3 DNA: TGTGCCAGCAGTGAATACTCAAATGAAAAACTGTTTTTT. Its translation: CASSEYSNEKLFF. The rearrangement links TRBV2 to TRBJ1-4; D is unresolved. Germline values: CDR1 SNHLY, CDR2 FYNNEI. With 2 bases removed from V and 5 bases from J, the gap between germline ends came to 6 bases. The length of the CDR3 is 13 residues.

This clonotype came up a few times. The chain has TRBV27 and TRBJ2-3; a possible D gene is TRBD1 (6 bases). The CDR3 has 15 amino acids. V lost 4 bases and J 1 base, leaving 12 bases between the germline ends. From germline, CDR1 is MNHEY and CDR2 SMNVEV (reference sequence). This CDR3 reads CASSSPGHGTDTQYF. CDR3 nucleotides: TGTGCCAGCAGTTCACCGGGACACGGCACAGATACGCAGTATTTT.

Remarks on this clonotype: The germline gene is not matched at one end of the junction; a read error may be the cause. The chain uses TRBV7-7 and TRBJ2-5; possible D gene TRBD2, 6 bases. The length of the CDR3 is 17 residues. The germline gives CDR1 SSHAT, CDR2 FNYEAQ (reference sequence). The CDR3 here is CASSLAPAPGSTETQYF. The CDR3 coding sequence is TGTGCTAGCAGCTTAGCGCCAGCCCCCGGGAGTACGGAGACCCAGTACTTC.

This clonotype came up once. This clone may be a read error of a much larger clone one base away. J is TRBJ1-6 and V is TRBV7-2; no definite D call. Germline V lookup: CDR1 SGHTA, CDR2 FQGNSA. This CDR3 has 14 residues. The CDR3 region is CASSFGSYNPPLHF. CDR3 nucleotide sequence: TGTGCCAGCAGCTTCGGGTCCTATAATCCACCCCTCCACTTT.

The chain joins TRBV7-2 to TRBJ2-6; 9 positions agree with TRBD2. The ends lost 2 bases at V and 0 bases at J; junction bases unmatched: 8. The V gene's germline CDR1 is SGHTA and CDR2 FQGNSA. The CDR3 spans 19 residues. The DNA for the CDR3 is TGTGCCAGCAGCTTACGGGCTAGCGGGGCAAGCTCTGGGGCCAACGTCCTGACTTTC. Protein: CASSLRASGASSGANVLTF.

This clonotype was picked up a small number of times. The chain uses TRBV6-1 and TRBJ1-1; D is unclear. The germline V and J ends were trimmed by 1 base and 10 bases, with 16 bases remaining between them. CDR3 length: 14 amino acids. CDR1 is MNHNS and CDR2 is SASEGT in the germline V gene. CDR3 DNA: TGTGCCAGCAGTGAAGGTCCTAAGACACTGGTAGCTTTCTTT. It codes for CASSEGPKTLVAFF.

The chain employs TRBV6-6 and TRBJ2-7, with D perhaps matching TRBD2 (7 bases). The CDR3 runs 16 residues. V was pared by 7 bases and J by 5 bases, with 24 bases between. CDR1 MNHNY and CDR2 SVGAGI come from the germline V gene (reference sequence). The CDR3 reads CASTKRGGRVGDEQYF. The CDR3 DNA sequence: TGTGCCAGCACCAAACGCGGGGGCAGGGTAGGGGACGAGCAGTACTTC.

The chain uses TRBV20-1 and TRBJ2-7; 9 bases agree with TRBD1. Unmatched junction bases numbered 7, after V lost 4 bases and J lost 3 bases. Germline V gives CDR1 DFQATT, CDR2 SNEGSKA (reference sequence). CDR3 size: 14 residues. The CDR3 loop reads CSATPGQGFYEQYF. Written as DNA, the CDR3 is TGCAGTGCTACCCCGGGACAGGGATTCTACGAGCAGTACTTC.

The chain uses TRBV20-1 and TRBJ2-1, with TRBD2 matching over 16 bases. The CDR3 extends over 21 amino acids. The J segment lost 7 bases and the V segment lost 6 bases, leaving 24 bases of the junction unmatched. CDR1 and CDR2 (germline): DFQATT, SNEGSKA (reference sequence). CDR3 DNA: TGCAGTGCCCTACCTCGAGGGGGACTAGCGGGGGGGCAGGGGTATGGGAATGAGCAGTTCTTC. Protein product: CSALPRGGLAGGQGYGNEQFF.

Notes on this clonotype: A much larger clone is a single base away; this may be a read error. The chain joins TRBV18 to TRBJ2-3; no reliable D call. CDR1 KGHSH and CDR2 LQKENI come from the germline V gene. This CDR3 spans 14 amino acids. CDR3 nucleotide sequence: TGTGCCAGCCCACCACGTGGGGTCACAGATACGCAGTATTTT. Translation: CASPPRGVTDTQYF.

CDR3 nucleotide sequence: TGTGCCAGCAGGTCCGGGGGGACAGGGCAGGACGAGCAGTACTTC. Translating gives CASRSGGTGQDEQYF. J is TRBJ2-7 and V is TRBV28; the match to TRBD1 covers 9 bases. Germline assignment: CDR1 MDHEN and CDR2 SYDVKM. Losses at the gene ends were 6 bases for V and 5 bases for J; bases not matched to a gene: 11. The CDR3 has 15 residues.

A few counts support this clonotype. The chain combines TRBV6-5 with TRBJ2-3; D gene uncertain. Germline V lookup: CDR1 MNHEY, CDR2 SVGAGI. V lost 6 bases and J 2 bases, leaving 15 bases between the germline ends. CDR3 length: 15 residues. CDR3 residues: CASSFQVYPTDTQYF. The CDR3 bases are TGTGCCAGCAGCTTCCAGGTTTACCCCACAGATACGCAGTATTTT.

The chain employs TRBV28 and TRBJ2-5, with D maybe TRBD1 (5 bases). V lost 6 bases to trimming and J lost 5 bases, with 16 bases between them. Looked up from germline, CDR1 is MDHEN and CDR2 is SYDVKM. The CDR3 is 14 residues long. This CDR3 reads CASRPDRGMETQYF. CDR3 in DNA: TGTGCCAGCAGGCCCGATAGGGGTATGGAGACCCAGTACTTC. The whole variable domain, remainder taken from reference TRBV28 and TRBJ2-5, is DVKVTQSSRYLVKRTGEKVFLECVQDMDHENMFWYRQDPGLGLRLIYFSYDVKMKEKGDIPEGYSVSREKKERFSLILESASTNQTSMYLCASRPDRGMETQYFGPGTRLLVL.

The chain couples TRBV2 to TRBJ1-5; tentative D call: TRBD1 (6 bases). The CDR3 is 15 amino acids. V lost 3 bases to trimming and J lost 2 bases, with 11 bases between them. From germline, CDR1 is SNHLY and CDR2 FYNNEI. In DNA, the CDR3 is TGTGCCAGCAGTGATGACAGGATGGGCAATCAGCCCCAGCATTTT. This codes for CASSDDRMGNQPQHF.

The V and J genes are TRBV4-3 and TRBJ2-1; 11 bases align to TRBD1. Trimming cost V 1 base and J 8 bases; bases outside gene matches: 7. Germline V gene lookup returns CDR1 LGHNA and CDR2 YSLEER. The CDR3 is made up of 16 amino acids. The CDR3 loop reads CASSQGWGQGGDEQFF. CDR3 nucleotide sequence: TGCGCCAGCAGCCAAGGATGGGGACAGGGGGGCGATGAGCAGTTCTTC.

Turning to this clonotype: Germline is not matched at one junction end, which may reflect a read error. The chain couples TRBV20-1 to TRBJ2-6; 15 bases fit TRBD2. The V gene's germline CDR1 is DFQATT and CDR2 SNEGSKA (reference sequence). There are 20 residues in the CDR3. For the CDR3, the DNA is TGCAGTGCTATGACCGGACTAGCGGGAGGGCCGATATCTGGGGCCGACGTCCTGACTTTC. As protein: CSAMTGLAGGPISGADVLTF.

The chain carries TRBV10-3 and TRBJ2-7, with 12 bases identical to TRBD1. V gave up 11 bases and J gave up 0 bases; unmatched junction bases: 5. CDR1 ENHRY and CDR2 SYGVKD come from the germline V gene. CDR3 length equals 14 residues. The CDR3 protein is CAAGQGASSYEQYF. The CDR3 nucleotides read TGTGCCGCGGGACAGGGGGCCAGCTCCTACGAGCAGTACTTC.

There are a few counts of this clonotype. A much larger clone lies a single base off, so this may be a read error. V and J are TRBV7-9 and TRBJ2-3; D possibly corresponds to TRBD1 (5 bases). This CDR3 has 14 residues. The germline CDR1 and CDR2 sequences are SEHNR and FQNEAQ (reference sequence). The V gene lost 5 bases and the J gene lost 4 bases, with 13 bases spanning the gap. The DNA of the CDR3 is TGTGCCAGCAGCGTAGGGGCCCGGGCAGATACGCAGTATTTT. This translates into CASSVGARADTQYF.

This clonotype has just a few counts. This chain links TRBV7-9 with TRBJ2-1; 8 nucleotides match TRBD2. Per germline, CDR1 SEHNR and CDR2 FQNEAQ (reference sequence). The junction had 7 bases not matched to a gene; V was cut back by 5 bases and J by 4 bases. This CDR3 comprises 15 residues. The CDR3 DNA reads TGTGCCAGCAGCCCGTTAGCGGGGTCTTACAATGAGCAGTTCTTC. Translation gives CASSPLAGSYNEQFF.

Only one count was recorded for this clonotype. The J gene is TRBJ2-7, the V gene TRBV11-2, with 7 bases matching TRBD1. The CDR3 covers 14 residues. The germline gives CDR1 SGHAT, CDR2 FQNNGV. V was clipped by 5 bases and J by 3 bases; unmatched bases: 7. CDR3 sequence reads: CASSAWDRHYEQYF. CDR3 bases: TGTGCCAGCAGCGCATGGGACAGACACTACGAGCAGTACTTC.

Remarks on this clonotype: An end of the junction does not agree with germline; a read error may underlie this. The chain carries TRBV12-3 or TRBV12-4 and TRBJ1-5, with D unresolved. The CDR3 length is 12 residues. The CDR3 protein is CVSSFESQPQHF. CDR3 bases: TGTGTCAGCAGTTTTGAAAGTCAGCCCCAGCATTTT.

V usage is TRBV15 and J usage is TRBJ2-5; tentatively, D is TRBD1 (5 bases). Germline assignment: CDR1 LNHNV and CDR2 YYDKDF (reference sequence). This CDR3 contains 15 residues. Trimming took off 0 bases at V and 5 bases at J, with 13 bases between the two ends. CDR3 protein: CATSRDGRVRETQYF. In nucleotides, the CDR3 is TGTGCCACCAGCAGAGATGGCAGGGTGAGGGAGACCCAGTACTTC.

The V and J genes are TRBV20-1 and TRBJ2-7, with D perhaps given as TRBD1 or TRBD2 (7 bases each). CDR3 length: 14 residues. Deletions cut 3 bases from V and 5 bases from J, with 17 bases between. Germline V gives CDR1 DFQATT, CDR2 SNEGSKA (reference sequence). The CDR3 protein is CSASYSGGANEQYF. CDR3 nucleotide sequence: TGCAGTGCTAGTTATTCAGGGGGGGCAAACGAGCAGTACTTC.